The 20 T cell receptor beta chains presented below share a single source sample, sequenced in a study of post-analysis software for immune sequencing data. Study-level findings and limits: Four or five TRBV segments (TRBV5-6, TRBV5-1 and TRBV20-1 among them) occurred more frequently in patients than in controls.

Prepared libraries of TCR beta cDNA carried unique molecular identifiers. MiXCR was run by TCRdb on the PCR reads, yielding one entry per CDR3 protein. The table records around 710,000 distinct CDR3 sequences, about half of them present only once. For these TCRs, the target antigens are not known. Sample: blood. Receptor source: a girl aged 10-17 years with multiple sclerosis.

The V call is TRBV29-1, the J call TRBJ1-1; no clear D gene. This CDR3 spans 16 amino acids. The germline CDR1 and CDR2 sequences are SQVTM and ANQGSEA. V was shortened by 2 bases and J by 0 bases, with 16 bases between the two germline ends. The CDR3, as DNA: TGCAGCGTTGAATCCCCCAAGTCGGTGATGAACACTGAAGCTTTCTTT. It specifies CSVESPKSVMNTEAFF.

J is TRBJ1-2 and V is TRBV28; 9 nucleotides line up with TRBD1. Germline-derived CDR1 and CDR2 are MDHEN and SYDVKM. Trimming cost V 6 bases and J 6 bases; bases outside gene matches: 11. This CDR3 has 15 residues. CDR3 DNA: TGTGCCAGCAGCCTACACAGGGGGCGTTTTAATGGCTACACCTTC. It yields the protein CASSLHRGRFNGYTF.

The chain links TRBV6-6 to TRBJ1-4, with a weak D call TRBD1 (6 bases). The CDR3 contains 15 residues. Between the trimmed V and J ends, which lost 6 bases and 8 bases, there was a span of 19 bases. Germline values: CDR1 MNHNY, CDR2 SVGAGI (reference sequence). The CDR3 DNA follows: TGTGCCAGCAGAGTGTTACAGGGTGGGGACGAAAAACTGTTTTTT. This sequence encodes CASRVLQGGDEKLFF.

The V call is TRBV20-1, the J call TRBJ2-3; TRBD2 matches at 8 bases. V shed 0 bases and J 2 bases; nucleotides not matched to a gene: 13. Germline V gene lookup returns CDR1 DFQATT and CDR2 SNEGSKA (reference sequence). The CDR3 sequence is 18 residues long. Here the CDR3 reads CSARDGASGWRTTDTQYF. Here the CDR3 DNA reads TGCAGTGCTAGAGATGGGGCTAGCGGGTGGAGGACCACAGATACGCAGTATTTT.

The table lists this clonotype with a few counts. The chain combines TRBV4-1 with TRBJ1-1, with D perhaps matching TRBD1 (6 bases). The CDR3 is 14 amino acids. Trimming took 3 bases from V and 11 from J, leaving 19 bases between them. Per the germline V gene, CDR1 is MGHRA and CDR2 is YSYEKL. Written as DNA, the CDR3 is TGCGCCAGCAGCCAGGACTTGGGGGGCTATGAGGCTTTCTTT. Translation: CASSQDLGGYEAFF.

The CDR3 reads CASGLGLGAPHEQFF. As DNA, the CDR3 is TGTGCTAGTGGTTTGGGTCTGGGGGCCCCCCATGAGCAGTTCTTC. The J gene is TRBJ2-1, the V gene TRBV12-5; D possibly corresponds to TRBD1 (6 bases). This CDR3 region has 15 residues. The germline gives CDR1 LGHNT, CDR2 FRNRAP. V gave up 1 base and J gave up 8 bases, with 15 bases separating them.

This clonotype has a count of ten or more. The chain recombines TRBV11-3 with TRBJ2-1; 7 nucleotides line up with TRBD2. The CDR3 runs to 17 residues. V was pared by 5 bases and J by 1 base, with 11 bases of the junction left unmatched. Germline V lookup: CDR1 SGHNT, CDR2 YENEEA. Written as DNA, the CDR3 is TGTGCCAGCAGCCGGGGGGATAGCCGATTATCCTACAATGAGCAGTTCTTC. Residues: CASSRGDSRLSYNEQFF.

The J gene is TRBJ1-1, the V gene TRBV4-1; tentative D call: TRBD1 (5 bases). The CDR3 extends over 16 amino acids. The V gene's germline CDR1 is MGHRA and CDR2 YSYEKL. Trimming removed 0 bases from V and 3 bases from J, with 14 bases in between. Written as DNA, the CDR3 is TGCGCCAGCAGCCAAGAAGGGCCAGGGACGGACACTGAAGCTTTCTTT. Protein: CASSQEGPGTDTEAFF.

J is TRBJ2-7 and V is TRBV5-6; TRBD1 is a possible D gene (5 bases). This CDR3 has 14 amino acids. V was pared by 4 bases and J by 2 bases, with 13 bases between. Germline-derived CDR1 and CDR2 are SGHDT and YYEEEE. CDR3 nucleotide sequence: TGTGCCAGCAGCCCAGCAGGGCGTCCCTACGAGCAGTACTTC. Encoded protein: CASSPAGRPYEQYF.

The chain recombines TRBV12-3 or TRBV12-4 with TRBJ1-4; possibly TRBD1 for D (5 bases). V shed 4 bases and J shed 3 bases, with 15 bases lying between them. This CDR3 contains 16 residues. CDR3 bases: TGTGCCAGCAGTTCGGGACTTGTAGACGCTAATGAAAAACTGTTTTTT. Translated: CASSSGLVDANEKLFF.

The rearrangement joins TRBV2 to TRBJ2-7; TRBD1 might be the D (5 bases). The CDR3 totals 15 residues. CDR1 is SNHLY and CDR2 is FYNNEI in the germline V gene. Trimming removed 6 bases at V and 7 bases at J, with 22 bases between. CDR3 loop: CASRKVTPQGNEQYF. As DNA, the CDR3 is TGTGCCAGCAGGAAAGTTACACCCCAGGGAAATGAGCAGTACTTC.

In its sample, this clonotype was seen a few times. The rearrangement joins TRBV29-1 to TRBJ2-5; tentatively, D is TRBD1 (6 bases). Near its end, the DNA agrees better with TRBJ2-7, so the J call may be wrong. Per the germline V gene, CDR1 is SQVTM and CDR2 is ANQGSEA. This CDR3 spans 12 amino acids. The CDR3: CSVTDRQYEQYF. The CDR3 DNA reads as TGCAGCGTTACGGACAGACAATACGAGCAGTACTTC.

V and J are TRBV24-1 and TRBJ2-2, with a possible D match to TRBD2 (6 bases). Trimming shortened V by 1 base and J by 1 base, and 9 bases separated the two germline ends. Per the germline V gene, CDR1 is KGHDR and CDR2 is SFDVKD. The CDR3 consists of 16 residues. The CDR3 loop reads CATSDFSGRNTGELFF. CDR3 sequence (DNA): TGTGCCACCAGTGATTTTAGCGGACGGAACACCGGGGAGCTGTTTTTT.

The genes are TRBV28 and TRBJ2-1, with a weak D call TRBD1 (6 bases). V was shortened by 9 bases and J by 3 bases, with 12 bases between the two germline ends. CDR1 and CDR2 from the germline V gene are MDHEN and SYDVKM. The CDR3 spans 13 residues. In nucleotides, the CDR3 is TGTGCCAGTAGGGACAACAACTACAATGAGCAGTTCTTC. Translated: CASRDNNYNEQFF.

The J gene is TRBJ2-3, the V gene TRBV20-1; TRBD2 matches at 15 bases. The CDR3 sequence is 15 residues long. CDR1 is DFQATT, CDR2 SNEGSKA, per germline (reference sequence). V dropped 6 bases and J dropped 7; count of bases not matched to a gene: 8. CDR3 residues: CSAAGLAGGVHTQYF. CDR3 DNA sequence: TGCAGTGCCGCCGGACTAGCGGGGGGGGTACATACGCAGTATTTT.

This chain connects TRBV27 to TRBJ2-1, with TRBD2 as a possible D gene (6 bases). The germline gives CDR1 MNHEY, CDR2 SMNVEV (reference sequence). The germline V and J ends were trimmed by 6 bases and 0 bases, with 9 bases remaining between them. The CDR3 consists of 14 residues. The CDR3 protein is CASRGGTSYNEQFF. Written as DNA, the CDR3 is TGTGCCAGCAGGGGCGGGACCTCCTACAATGAGCAGTTCTTC.

About this clonotype itself: A much larger clone lies one base from this, so it may be a read error. The chain carries TRBV20-1 and TRBJ2-5; 8 positions match TRBD2. The CDR3 contains 19 residues. Per the germline V gene, CDR1 is DFQATT and CDR2 is SNEGSKA (reference sequence). J gave up 5 bases and V 0 bases, and 20 bases lay outside the gene matches. Here the CDR3 DNA reads TGCAGTGCTAGAGACCACTTCCAAGCGGGAGCTGTTACAATGGAGACCCAGTACTTC. This translates into CSARDHFQAGAVTMETQYF.

V and J are TRBV13 and TRBJ2-5; tentative D call: TRBD1 (6 bases). V was clipped by 5 bases and J by 0 bases, with 16 bases between them. The CDR3 sequence is 16 residues long. Germline V gives CDR1 PRHDT, CDR2 FYEKMQ (reference sequence). CDR3 loop: CASSPYPDRYQETQYF. The CDR3, as DNA: TGTGCCAGCAGCCCCTACCCTGACAGGTACCAAGAGACCCAGTACTTC.

J is TRBJ2-3 and V is TRBV12-3 or TRBV12-4, with D perhaps TRBD1 or TRBD2 (5 bases each). The CDR3 has 13 amino acids. V lost 5 bases and J lost 3, with 9 bases in between. This CDR3 is CASSQGATDTQYF. The CDR3 bases are TGTGCCAGCAGTCAGGGAGCGACAGATACGCAGTATTTT.

The chain has TRBV20-1 and TRBJ1-1; TRBD1 might be the D (6 bases). The CDR3 consists of 16 residues. Germline assignment: CDR1 DFQATT and CDR2 SNEGSKA (reference sequence). Trimming stripped 3 bases from V and 0 bases from J, with 17 bases between. The CDR3 protein is CSASGGRGIMNTEAFF. The CDR3 coding sequence is TGCAGTGCTAGCGGGGGGAGGGGGATCATGAACACTGAAGCTTTCTTT.